Listed below are T cell receptor beta chains from one sample, sequenced in a study of cytomegalovirus exposure and HLA in healthy donors. Clones were sequenced by immunoSEQ multiplex PCR, and TCRdb holds only the in-frame ones, with some missing. The repertoire consists of around 150,000 clones, with approximately 70% occurring once and the leading ten covering 1.5% to 2%. Material: PBMCs. The receptors shown here come from a human donor in good health. The CDR3 runs from the conserved cysteine through the conserved F or W. The D gene is left open where the match is weak. Size tells how often a clone was seen (once, few, many) or the class of an expanded clone, and some rows leave it out.

>.|TRBJ2-7|TRBV7-2|.
TGTGCCAGCAGCCCGACATGGCCAGAATACTCCTACGAGCAGTACTTC
CASSPTWPEYSYEQYF
>TRBD2|TRBJ2-1|TRBV2|.
TGTGCCAGCAGGCCTACTGGCGGGAGGGAAGTCTACAATGAGCAGTTCTTC
CASRPTGGREVYNEQFF
>.|TRBJ2-1|TRBV4-3|few
TGCGCCAGCAGCCAAGCGGAACAGCCCTCCTACAATGAGCAGTTCTTC
CASSQAEQPSYNEQFF
>.|TRBJ2-5|TRBV29-1|.
TGCAGCGTTCTTAAGGAGTACCAAGAGACCCAGTACTTC
CSVLKEYQETQYF
>.|TRBJ2-2|TRBV4-2|.
TGTGCCAGCAGCCACAGGGTTGGGGAGCTGTTTTTT
CASSHRVGELFF
>TRBD1|TRBJ1-4|TRBV6-5|.
TGTGCCAGCAGCAGACAGGGGGGTGAAAAACTGTTTTTT
CASSRQGGEKLFF
>TRBD1|TRBJ2-5|TRBV12-5|.
TGTGCTAGTGGTTTGGGGACAGGGGTTACAGAGACCCAGTACTTC
CASGLGTGVTETQYF
>.|TRBJ1-2|TRBV6-5|.
TGTGCCAGCAGTAGGACGGGGAACTATGGCTACACCTTC
CASSRTGNYGYTF
>TRBD1|TRBJ1-2|TRBV11-2|.
TGTGCCAGCAGCCCAGAGCCAGGGGGGCTGGGGTACACCTTC
CASSPEPGGLGYTF
>TRBD1|TRBJ2-2|TRBV11-3|.
TGTGCCAGCAGCCCGCTACAGGGGGCTGGGGAGCTGTTTTTT
CASSPLQGAGELFF
>.|TRBJ2-7|TRBV11-1|few
TGTGCCAGCAGCTTAGGAGGACATATAAGCTCCTACGAGCAGTACTTC
CASSLGGHISSYEQYF
>.|TRBJ2-7|TRBV27|.
TGTGCCAGCAGTTTAGCCAGGGACTACGAGCAGTACTTC
CASSLARDYEQYF
>TRBD2|TRBJ2-1|TRBV19|.
TGTGCCAGTAGTATAGAGCCCCCTCTAGCGGGAGGGCGGAATGAGCAGTTCTTC
CASSIEPPLAGGRNEQFF
>TRBD1|TRBJ2-5|TRBV7-3|once
TGTGCCAGCAGCTCACAGGGGTCAGAGACCCAGTACTTC
CASSSQGSETQYF
>TRBD1|TRBJ2-5|TRBV11-2|few
TGTGCCAGCAGCTTACGTGGGACAGACCAAGAGACCCAGTACTTC
CASSLRGTDQETQYF
>TRBD1|TRBJ1-1|TRBV27|.
TGTGCCAGCAGTTTACTTCCGATACTGACAGGGCAGAACACTGAAGCTTTCTTT
CASSLLPILTGQNTEAFF
>TRBD2|TRBJ2-7|TRBV2|.
TGTGCCAGCAGTGAGAGGGGAGCGGGAGGCACCTACGAGCAGTACTTC
CASSERGAGGTYEQYF
>.|TRBJ1-2|TRBV6-1|.
TGTGCCAGCACACTGACAGAATACTATGGCTACACCTTC
CASTLTEYYGYTF
>.|TRBJ2-5|TRBV10-3|.
TGTGCCATCAGTGAGTCGAGGTCAGAGGAGACCCAGTACTTC
CAISESRSEETQYF
>.|TRBJ1-5|TRBV6-1|.
TGTGCCAGCAGTGAAGAGCGCAATCAGCCCCAGCATTTT
CASSEERNQPQHF
>.|TRBJ2-5|TRBV27|.
TGTGCCAGCAGTAACGGTGGTAGAGAGACCCAGTACTTC
CASSNGGRETQYF
>.|TRBJ2-7|TRBV4-1|.
TGCGCCAGCAGCCAAGTACCGAGTCAGGGGATGTACGAGCAGTACTTC
CASSQVPSQGMYEQYF
>.|TRBJ2-1|TRBV11-3|.
TGTGCCAGCAGCTTAAACCGTTGGGGGGAGACCCACAATGAGCAGTTCTTC
CASSLNRWGETHNEQFF
>TRBD1|TRBJ2-3|TRBV23-1|.
TGCGCCAGCAGTCAGCTCCCGGGACAGGGTGGAGATACGCAGTATTTT
CASSQLPGQGGDTQYF
>TRBD1|TRBJ1-4|TRBV11-2|.
TGTGCCAGCAGCCGGGACAGGGGTGGGGAAAAACTGTTTTTT
CASSRDRGGEKLFF
>.|TRBJ1-1|TRBV4-1|.
TGCGCCAGCAGCCAAGTTGGCAGGAAATTGAACACTGAAGCTTTCTTT
CASSQVGRKLNTEAFF
>.|TRBJ2-5|TRBV5-1|.
TGCGCCAGCAGCCAACAAGAGACCCAGTACTTC
CASSQQETQYF
>.|TRBJ2-3|TRBV5-1|.
TGCGCCAGCAGCTTGGGGGCGCAGACCCGCACAGATACGCAGTATTTT
CASSLGAQTRTDTQYF
>TRBD1|TRBJ2-1|TRBV18|.
TGTGCCAGCTCACCTCGGGACAGCTACAATGAGCAGTTCTTC
CASSPRDSYNEQFF
>TRBD1|TRBJ2-2|TRBV19|.
TGTGCCAGTAGTCGGGACAGGGCGAACACCGGGGAGCTGTTTTTT
CASSRDRANTGELFF
>TRBD1|TRBJ1-2|TRBV11-2|few
TGTGCCAGCAGCTCACAGGGGAATGGCTACACCTTC
CASSSQGNGYTF
>.|TRBJ2-1|TRBV18|.
TGTGCCAGCTTTACGAGCTCCTACAATGAGCAGTTCTTC
CASFTSSYNEQFF
>.|TRBJ1-4|TRBV6-5|.
TGTGCCAGCAGTTTGTCCGAGGGCAGGGGAAATGAAAAACTGTTTTTT
CASSLSEGRGNEKLFF
>TRBD2|TRBJ2-5|TRBV7-9|.
TGTGCCAGCAGCCTCTTCGGGGGGAGGGATCCCGAGACCCAGTACTTC
CASSLFGGRDPETQYF
>.|TRBJ1-2|TRBV28|.
TGTGCCAGCAGTCAGGACTATGGCTACACCTTC
CASSQDYGYTF
>TRBD2|TRBJ2-2|TRBV7-2|.
TGTGCCAGCAGCTTAGGACCTAGCGGGGCCACCGGGGAGCTGTTTTTT
CASSLGPSGATGELFF
>TRBD1|TRBJ1-2|TRBV28|few
TGTGCCAGCAGCCCTCCTACCGGGATGACAGGGGGAGGCTACACCTTC
CASSPPTGMTGGGYTF
>TRBD1|TRBJ1-1|TRBV28|.
TGTGCCAGCAGTCCCTCGACAGGGATTACTGAAGCTTTCTTT
CASSPSTGITEAFF
>.|TRBJ1-2|TRBV19|.
TGTGCCAGTAGTATAGCTCAGGGATATGGCTACACCTTC
CASSIAQGYGYTF
>TRBD2|TRBJ2-3|TRBV29-1|few
TGCAGCGTTGTGGGAGGGCGGAAGAGTAGCACAGATACGCAGTATTTT
CSVVGGRKSSTDTQYF
>TRBD1|TRBJ2-5|TRBV6-5|once
TGTGCCAGCAGTCGGGACAGGGAAGAGACCCAGTACTTC
CASSRDREETQYF
>TRBD1|TRBJ2-7|TRBV4-1|.
TGCGCCAGCAGCCATGTTCTAGGGACAGGAAGCTACGAGCAGTACTTC
CASSHVLGTGSYEQYF
>TRBD1|TRBJ1-2|TRBV28|.
TGTGCCAGCAGTTACGGACAGGGGAACTATGGCTACACCTTC
CASSYGQGNYGYTF
>.|TRBJ2-2|TRBV14|.
TGTGCCAGCAGCCGTCGACAGGAACCGAACACCGGGGAGCTGTTTTTT
CASSRRQEPNTGELFF
>TRBD2|TRBJ2-2|TRBV14|.
TGTGCCAGCAGCCCTACTAGCGGGAGGGCCTCGGGCACCGGGGAGCTGTTTTTT
CASSPTSGRASGTGELFF
>TRBD2|TRBJ2-3|TRBV5-6|.
TGTGCCAGCAGCTTAGCCGGGCTAGCGGGAGAGTCAGATACGCAGTATTTT
CASSLAGLAGESDTQYF
>.|TRBJ2-7|TRBV7-9|.
TGTGCCAGCAGCTTAATTGAGCAGGCAGAGCAGTACTTC
CASSLIEQAEQYF
>TRBD2|TRBJ2-7|TRBV4-2|.
TGTGCCAGCACCACCGGGACTAGCGGCCAGTACGAGCAGTACTTC
CASTTGTSGQYEQYF
>TRBD1|TRBJ1-1|TRBV7-3|.
TGTGCCAGCAGCCTGAATCTCTGGGACAGCGAAGCTTTCTTT
CASSLNLWDSEAFF
>TRBD2|TRBJ2-1|TRBV5-4|.
TGTGCCAGCAGCCTGGCCGGGACTAGCGGAAACAATGAGCAGTTCTTC
CASSLAGTSGNNEQFF
>.|TRBJ1-5|TRBV21-1|.
TGTGCCAGCAGCTCTAGGGTACAGGGTGGACAGCCCCAGCATTTT
CASSSRVQGGQPQHF
>TRBD2|TRBJ2-2|TRBV7-7|.
TGTGCCAGCAGCCCCAGGACTAGCGGGAGGATTGGCGGGGAGCTGTTTTTT
CASSPRTSGRIGGELFF
>TRBD2|TRBJ2-7|TRBV9|.
TGTGCCAGCAGCCTCCAGACTAGCGGGATCTACGAGCAGTACTTC
CASSLQTSGIYEQYF
>.|TRBJ1-1|TRBV5-3|few
TGTGCCAGAAGCTTGGAGGTGACTAAAGGGAATGAAGCTTTCTTT
CARSLEVTKGNEAFF
>TRBD2|TRBJ2-1|TRBV11-2|.
TGTGCCAGCAGCCCAAAACTAGCGGACTCCTACAATGAGCAGTTCTTC
CASSPKLADSYNEQFF
>TRBD2|TRBJ2-1|TRBV5-1|.
TGCGCCAGCAGCGCGGGGACTAAGTCTGAGCAGTTCTTC
CASSAGTKSEQFF
>TRBD2|TRBJ2-1|TRBV5-1|.
TGCGCCAGCAGCTACGGGACTAGCGGGAGTCGGGAGCAGTTCTTC
CASSYGTSGSREQFF
>TRBD1|TRBJ2-5|TRBV7-7|.
TGTGCCAGCAGCTTAGGTCGACAGGGCGGACAAGAGACCCAGTACTTC
CASSLGRQGGQETQYF
>.|TRBJ2-7|TRBV4-2|.
TGTGCCAGCAGCCAAGATAGGGAGGAAAACGAGCAGTACTTC
CASSQDREENEQYF